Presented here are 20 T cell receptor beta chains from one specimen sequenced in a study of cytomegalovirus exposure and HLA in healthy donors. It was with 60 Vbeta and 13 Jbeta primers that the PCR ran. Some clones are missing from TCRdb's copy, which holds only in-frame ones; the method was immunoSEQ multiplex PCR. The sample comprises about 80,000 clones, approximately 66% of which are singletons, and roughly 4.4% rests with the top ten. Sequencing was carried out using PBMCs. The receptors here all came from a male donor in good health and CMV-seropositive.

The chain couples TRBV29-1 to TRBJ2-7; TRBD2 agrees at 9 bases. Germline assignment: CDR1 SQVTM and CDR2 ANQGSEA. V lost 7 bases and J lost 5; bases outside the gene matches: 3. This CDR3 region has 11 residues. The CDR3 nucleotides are TGCAGCGCCCGACTAGCGGACGAGCAGTACTTC. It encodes CSARLADEQYF.

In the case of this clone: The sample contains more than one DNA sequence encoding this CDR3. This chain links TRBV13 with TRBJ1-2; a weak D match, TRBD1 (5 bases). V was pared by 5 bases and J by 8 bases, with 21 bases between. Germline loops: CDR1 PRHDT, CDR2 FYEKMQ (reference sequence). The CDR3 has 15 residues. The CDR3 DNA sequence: TGTGCCAGCAGCCCAGGGTTAGCAGATACAAGGGGCTACACCTTC. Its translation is CASSPGLADTRGYTF. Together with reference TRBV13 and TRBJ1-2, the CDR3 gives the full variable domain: AAGVIQSPRHLIKEKRETATLKCYPIPRHDTVYWYQQGPGQDPQFLISFYEKMQSDKGSIPDRFSAQQFSDYHSELNMSSLELGDSALYFCASSPGLADTRGYTFGSGTRLTVV.

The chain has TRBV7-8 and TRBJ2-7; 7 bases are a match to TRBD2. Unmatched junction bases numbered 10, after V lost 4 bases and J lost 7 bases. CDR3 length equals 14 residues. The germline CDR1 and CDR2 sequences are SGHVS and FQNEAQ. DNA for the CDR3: TGTGCCAGCAGCTCGCGGGACTACCAAGGGGAGCAGTACTTC. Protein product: CASSSRDYQGEQYF.

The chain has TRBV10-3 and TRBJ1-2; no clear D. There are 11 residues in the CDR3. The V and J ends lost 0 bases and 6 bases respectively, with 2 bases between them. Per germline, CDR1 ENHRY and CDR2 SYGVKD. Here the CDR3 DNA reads TGTGCCATCAGTGAGTCCAATGGCTACACCTTC. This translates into CAISESNGYTF.

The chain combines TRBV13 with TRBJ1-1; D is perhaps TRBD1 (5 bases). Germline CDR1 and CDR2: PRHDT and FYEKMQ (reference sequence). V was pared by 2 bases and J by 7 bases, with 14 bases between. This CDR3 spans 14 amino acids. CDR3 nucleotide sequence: TGTGCCAGCAGCTTACTGGCGGGGGGGGATGAAGCTTTCTTT. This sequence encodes CASSLLAGGDEAFF.

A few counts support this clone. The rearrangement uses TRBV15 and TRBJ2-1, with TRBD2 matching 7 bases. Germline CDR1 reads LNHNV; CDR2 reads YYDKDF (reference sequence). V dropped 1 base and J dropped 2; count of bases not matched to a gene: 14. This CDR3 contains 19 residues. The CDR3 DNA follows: TGTGCCACCAGCAGAGGCGCCGGGTCCGCGGGAGCCCCCTACAATGAGCAGTTCTTC. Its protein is CATSRGAGSAGAPYNEQFF.

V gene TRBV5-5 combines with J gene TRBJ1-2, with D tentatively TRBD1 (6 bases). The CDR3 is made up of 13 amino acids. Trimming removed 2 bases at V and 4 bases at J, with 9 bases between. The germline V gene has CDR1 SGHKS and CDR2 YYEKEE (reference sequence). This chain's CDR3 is CASSFGGPYGYTF. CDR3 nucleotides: TGTGCCAGCAGCTTCGGGGGGCCCTATGGCTACACCTTC.

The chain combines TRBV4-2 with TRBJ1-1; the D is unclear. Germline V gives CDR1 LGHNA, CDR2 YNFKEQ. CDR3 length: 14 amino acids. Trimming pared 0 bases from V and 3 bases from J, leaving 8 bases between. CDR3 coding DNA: TGTGCCAGCAGCCAAGATTTGAGGGACACTGAAGCTTTCTTT. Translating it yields CASSQDLRDTEAFF.

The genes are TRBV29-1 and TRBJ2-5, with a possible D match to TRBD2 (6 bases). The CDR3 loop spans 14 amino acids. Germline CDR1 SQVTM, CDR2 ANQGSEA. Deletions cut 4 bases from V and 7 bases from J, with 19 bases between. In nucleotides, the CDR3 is TGCAGCGTTGGGGCGTCCGGGACTCAGGGGACCCAGTACTTC. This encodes CSVGASGTQGTQYF. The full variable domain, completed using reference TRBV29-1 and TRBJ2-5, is SAVISQKPSRDICQRGTSLTIQCQVDSQVTMMFWYRQQPGQSLTLIATANQGSEATYESGFVIDKFPISRPNLTFSTLTVSNMSPEDSSIYLCSVGASGTQGTQYFGPGTRLLVL.

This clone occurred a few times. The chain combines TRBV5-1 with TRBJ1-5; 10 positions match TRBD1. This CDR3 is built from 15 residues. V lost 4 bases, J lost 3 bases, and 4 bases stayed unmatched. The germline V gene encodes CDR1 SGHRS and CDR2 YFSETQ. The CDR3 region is CASSATGGTNQPQHF. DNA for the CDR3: TGCGCCAGCAGCGCGACAGGGGGCACCAATCAGCCCCAGCATTTT. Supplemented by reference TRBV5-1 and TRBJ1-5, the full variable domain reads KAGVTQTPRYLIKTRGQQVTLSCSPISGHRSVSWYQQTPGQGLQFLFEYFSETQRNKGNFPGRFSGRQFSNSRSEMNVSTLELGDSALYLCASSATGGTNQPQHFGDGTRLSIL.

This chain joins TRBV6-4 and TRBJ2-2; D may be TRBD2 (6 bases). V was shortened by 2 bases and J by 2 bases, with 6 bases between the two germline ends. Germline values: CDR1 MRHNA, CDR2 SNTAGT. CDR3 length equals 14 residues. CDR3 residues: CASSDGTNTGELFF. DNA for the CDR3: TGTGCCAGCAGTGACGGGACTAACACCGGGGAGCTGTTTTTT.

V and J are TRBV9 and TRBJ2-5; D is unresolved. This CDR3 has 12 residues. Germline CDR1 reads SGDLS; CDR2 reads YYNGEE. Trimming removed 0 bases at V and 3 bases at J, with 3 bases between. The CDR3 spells CASSVGEETQYF. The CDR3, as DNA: TGTGCCAGCAGCGTAGGAGAAGAGACCCAGTACTTC.

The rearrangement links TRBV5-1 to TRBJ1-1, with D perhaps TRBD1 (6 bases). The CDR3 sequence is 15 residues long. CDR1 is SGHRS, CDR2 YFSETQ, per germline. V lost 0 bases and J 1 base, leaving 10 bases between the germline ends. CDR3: CASSLDGQSNTEAFF. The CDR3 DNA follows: TGCGCCAGCAGCTTGGATGGACAGTCGAACACTGAAGCTTTCTTT.

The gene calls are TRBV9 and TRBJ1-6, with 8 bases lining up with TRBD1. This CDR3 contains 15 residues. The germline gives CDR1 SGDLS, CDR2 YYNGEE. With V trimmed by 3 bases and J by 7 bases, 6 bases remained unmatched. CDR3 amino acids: CASSAQTGGNSPLHF. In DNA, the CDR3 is TGTGCCAGCAGCGCCCAAACAGGGGGAAATTCACCCCTCCACTTT.

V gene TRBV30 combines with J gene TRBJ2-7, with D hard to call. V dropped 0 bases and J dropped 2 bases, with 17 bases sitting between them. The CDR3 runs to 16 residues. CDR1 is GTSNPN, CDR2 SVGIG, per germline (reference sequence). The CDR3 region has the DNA TGTGCCTGGAGTGTCTACAAAGAGGTTATTCCCTACGAGCAGTACTTC. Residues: CAWSVYKEVIPYEQYF.

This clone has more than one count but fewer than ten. CDR3: CASSLDPIYRARPYNEQFF. The CDR3 nucleotides are TGTGCCAGCAGCTTAGATCCGATATACAGGGCCCGACCGTACAATGAGCAGTTCTTC. This chain connects TRBV11-3 to TRBJ2-1; TRBD1 might be the D (6 bases). V was clipped by 0 bases and J by 4 bases, with 22 bases between them. This CDR3 comprises 19 residues. CDR1 and CDR2 (germline): SGHNT, YENEEA.

CDR3 nucleotide sequence: TGTGCCAGCAGCGTAGATCCAGCGGGGGGCCGAGATACGCAGTATTTT. It yields the protein CASSVDPAGGRDTQYF. The gene calls are TRBV9 and TRBJ2-3, with 9 bases aligning to TRBD2. The CDR3 loop spans 16 amino acids. With V trimmed by 0 bases and J by 5 bases, 7 bases remained unmatched. From germline, CDR1 is SGDLS and CDR2 YYNGEE.

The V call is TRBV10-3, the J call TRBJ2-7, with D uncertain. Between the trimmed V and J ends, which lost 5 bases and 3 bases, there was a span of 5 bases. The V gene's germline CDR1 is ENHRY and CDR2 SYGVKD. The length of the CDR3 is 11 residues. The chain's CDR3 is CAISQIYEQYF. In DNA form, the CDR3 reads TGTGCCATCAGTCAAATCTACGAGCAGTACTTC.

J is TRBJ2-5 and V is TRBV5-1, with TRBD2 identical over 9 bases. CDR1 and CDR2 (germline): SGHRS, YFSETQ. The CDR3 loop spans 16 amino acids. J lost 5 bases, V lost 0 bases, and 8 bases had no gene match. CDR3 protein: CASSLALAGDAETQYF. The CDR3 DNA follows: TGCGCCAGCAGCTTGGCCTTAGCGGGGGACGCGGAGACCCAGTACTTC.

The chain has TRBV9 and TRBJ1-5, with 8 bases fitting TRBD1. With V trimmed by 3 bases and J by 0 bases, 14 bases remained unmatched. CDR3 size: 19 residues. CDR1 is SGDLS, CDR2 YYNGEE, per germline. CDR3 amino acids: CASSAHPGQEGNSNQPQHF. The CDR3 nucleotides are TGTGCCAGCAGCGCCCATCCGGGACAGGAGGGGAATAGCAATCAGCCCCAGCATTTT.